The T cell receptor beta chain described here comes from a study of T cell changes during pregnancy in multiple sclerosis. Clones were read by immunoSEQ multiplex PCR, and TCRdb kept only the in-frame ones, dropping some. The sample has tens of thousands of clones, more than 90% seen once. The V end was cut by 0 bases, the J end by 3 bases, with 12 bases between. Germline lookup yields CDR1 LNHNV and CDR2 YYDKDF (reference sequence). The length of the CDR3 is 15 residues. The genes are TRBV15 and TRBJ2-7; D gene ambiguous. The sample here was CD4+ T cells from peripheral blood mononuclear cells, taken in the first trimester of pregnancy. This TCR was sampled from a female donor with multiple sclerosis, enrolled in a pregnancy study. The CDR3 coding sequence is TGTGCCACCAGCAGAGATTTCGGCAGGTACTACGAGCAGTACTTC. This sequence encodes CATSRDFGRYYEQYF.